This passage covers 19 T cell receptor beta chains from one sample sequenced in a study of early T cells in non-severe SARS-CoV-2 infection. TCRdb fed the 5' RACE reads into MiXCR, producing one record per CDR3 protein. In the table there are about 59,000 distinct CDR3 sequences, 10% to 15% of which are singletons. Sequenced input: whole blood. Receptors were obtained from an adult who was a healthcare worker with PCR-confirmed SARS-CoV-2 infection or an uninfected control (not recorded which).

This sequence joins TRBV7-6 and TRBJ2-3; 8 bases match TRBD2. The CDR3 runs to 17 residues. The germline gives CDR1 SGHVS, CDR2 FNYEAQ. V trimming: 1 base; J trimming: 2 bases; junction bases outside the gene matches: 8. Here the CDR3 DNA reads TGTGCCAGCAGCTTAGTTCCCAGCGGGAGTGTCACAGATACGCAGTATTTT. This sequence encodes CASSLVPSGSVTDTQYF.

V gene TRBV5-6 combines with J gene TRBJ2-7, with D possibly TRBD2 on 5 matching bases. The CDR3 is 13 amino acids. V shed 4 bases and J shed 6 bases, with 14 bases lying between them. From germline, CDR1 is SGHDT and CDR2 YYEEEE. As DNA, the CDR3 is TGTGCCAGCAGCCCCGGGGTAGCCTCCGAGCAGTACTTC. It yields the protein CASSPGVASEQYF.

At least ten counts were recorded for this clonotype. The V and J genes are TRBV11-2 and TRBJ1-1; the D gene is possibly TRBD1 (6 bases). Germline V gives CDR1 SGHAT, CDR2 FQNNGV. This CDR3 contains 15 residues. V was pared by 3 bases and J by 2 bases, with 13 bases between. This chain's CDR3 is CASSFGSGTNTEAFF. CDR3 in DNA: TGTGCCAGCAGCTTCGGCTCGGGGACAAACACTGAAGCTTTCTTT.

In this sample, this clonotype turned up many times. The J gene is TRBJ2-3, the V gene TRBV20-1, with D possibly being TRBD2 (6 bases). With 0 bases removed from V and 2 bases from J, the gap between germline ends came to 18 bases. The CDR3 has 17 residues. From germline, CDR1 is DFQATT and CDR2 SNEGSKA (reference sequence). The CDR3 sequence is CSARDWGGRGNTDTQYF. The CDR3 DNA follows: TGCAGTGCTAGAGATTGGGGTGGGCGGGGCAACACAGATACGCAGTATTTT.

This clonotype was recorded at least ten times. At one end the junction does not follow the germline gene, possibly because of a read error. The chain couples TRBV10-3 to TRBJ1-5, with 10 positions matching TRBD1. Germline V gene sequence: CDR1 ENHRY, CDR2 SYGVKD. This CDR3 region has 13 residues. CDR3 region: CAISTGGNQPQHF. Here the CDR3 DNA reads TGTGCCATCTCGACAGGGGGCAACCAGCCCCAGCATTTT.

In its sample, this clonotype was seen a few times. The CDR3 protein is CASSQDGALRVLTF. The DNA of the CDR3 is TGCGCCAGCAGCCAGGACGGGGCCCTTAGAGTCCTGACTTTC. This chain links TRBV4-1 with TRBJ2-6; either TRBD1 or TRBD2 may supply D (5 bases each). This CDR3 spans 14 amino acids. Germline V lookup: CDR1 MGHRA, CDR2 YSYEKL. V shed 3 bases and J shed 13 bases, with 16 bases lying between them.

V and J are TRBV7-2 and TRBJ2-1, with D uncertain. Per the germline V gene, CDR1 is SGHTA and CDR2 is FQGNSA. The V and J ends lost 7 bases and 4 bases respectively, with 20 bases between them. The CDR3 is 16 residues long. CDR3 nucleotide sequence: TGTGCCAGCAAACCAGATTCTGGGATAGTGTACAATGAGCAGTTCTTC. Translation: CASKPDSGIVYNEQFF.

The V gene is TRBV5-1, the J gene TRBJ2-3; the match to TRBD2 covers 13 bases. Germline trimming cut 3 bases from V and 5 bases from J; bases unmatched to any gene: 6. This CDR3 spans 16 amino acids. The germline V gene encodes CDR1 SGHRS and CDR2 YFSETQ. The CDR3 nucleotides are TGCGCCAGCAGCTCGCGGACTAGCGGGGGCCTAGATACGCAGTATTTT. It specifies CASSSRTSGGLDTQYF.

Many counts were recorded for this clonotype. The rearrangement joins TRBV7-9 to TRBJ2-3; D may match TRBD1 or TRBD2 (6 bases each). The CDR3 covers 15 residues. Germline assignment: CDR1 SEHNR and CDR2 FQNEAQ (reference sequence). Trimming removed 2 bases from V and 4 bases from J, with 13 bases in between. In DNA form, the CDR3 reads TGTGCCAGCAGCTTACCCCGGGGGCCCGCAGATACGCAGTATTTT. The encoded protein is CASSLPRGPADTQYF.

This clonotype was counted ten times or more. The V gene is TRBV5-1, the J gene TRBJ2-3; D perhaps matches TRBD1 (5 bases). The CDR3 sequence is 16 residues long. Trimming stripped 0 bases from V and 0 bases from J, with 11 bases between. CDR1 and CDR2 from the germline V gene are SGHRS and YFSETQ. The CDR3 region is CASSLADTSSTDTQYF. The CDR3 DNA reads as TGCGCCAGCAGCTTGGCGGACACCTCTAGCACAGATACGCAGTATTTT. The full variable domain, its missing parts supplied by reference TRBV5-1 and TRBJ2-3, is KAGVTQTPRYLIKTRGQQVTLSCSPISGHRSVSWYQQTPGQGLQFLFEYFSETQRNKGNFPGRFSGRQFSNSRSEMNVSTLELGDSALYLCASSLADTSSTDTQYFGPGTRLTVL.

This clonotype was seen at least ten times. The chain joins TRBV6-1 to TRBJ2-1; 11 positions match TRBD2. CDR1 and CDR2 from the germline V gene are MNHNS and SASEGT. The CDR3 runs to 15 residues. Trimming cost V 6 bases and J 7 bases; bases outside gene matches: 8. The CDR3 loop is CASRVTSGRKNEQFF. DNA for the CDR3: TGTGCCAGCAGAGTTACTAGCGGGAGAAAAAATGAGCAGTTCTTC.

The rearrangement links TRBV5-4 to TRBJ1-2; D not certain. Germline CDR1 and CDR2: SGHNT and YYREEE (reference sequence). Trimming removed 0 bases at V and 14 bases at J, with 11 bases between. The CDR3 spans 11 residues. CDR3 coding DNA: TGTGCCAGCAGCTTGGGGTCAGTCTTAACCTTC. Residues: CASSLGSVLTF.

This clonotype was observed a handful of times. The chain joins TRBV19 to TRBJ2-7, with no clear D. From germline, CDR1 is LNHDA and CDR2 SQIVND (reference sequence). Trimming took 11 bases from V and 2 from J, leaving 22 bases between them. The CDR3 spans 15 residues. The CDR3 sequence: CASRSPGAATYEQYF. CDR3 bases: TGTGCCTCCCGCTCTCCCGGAGCAGCTACCTACGAGCAGTACTTC.

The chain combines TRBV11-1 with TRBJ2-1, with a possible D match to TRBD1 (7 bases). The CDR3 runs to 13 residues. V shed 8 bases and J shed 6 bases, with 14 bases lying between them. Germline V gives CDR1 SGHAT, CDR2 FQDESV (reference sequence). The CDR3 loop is CASQGGAGNEQFF. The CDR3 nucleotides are TGTGCCAGCCAGGGGGGCGCCGGCAATGAGCAGTTCTTC. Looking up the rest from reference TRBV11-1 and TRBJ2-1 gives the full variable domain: EAEVAQSPRYKITEKSQAVAFWCDPISGHATLYWYRQILGQGPELLVQFQDESVVDDSQLPKDRFSAERLKGVDSTLKIQPAELGDSAMYLCASQGGAGNEQFFGPGTRLTVL.

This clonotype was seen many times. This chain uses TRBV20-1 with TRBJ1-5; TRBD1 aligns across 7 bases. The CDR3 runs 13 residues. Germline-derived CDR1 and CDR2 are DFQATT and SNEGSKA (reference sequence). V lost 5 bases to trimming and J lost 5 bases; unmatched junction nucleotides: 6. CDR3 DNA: TGCAGTGCTGCAGGGGGTAGGGATCAGCCCCAGCATTTT. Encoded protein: CSAAGGRDQPQHF.

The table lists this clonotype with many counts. The CDR3 DNA sequence: TGTGCCAGCAGTTTCCCGGGACAGCCTGGAGCTTTCTTT. Protein product: CASSFPGQPGAFF. The V and J genes are TRBV27 and TRBJ1-1, with 7 bases aligning to TRBD1. Trimming cost V 3 bases and J 10 bases; bases outside gene matches: 8. Germline-derived CDR1 and CDR2 are MNHEY and SMNVEV (reference sequence). This CDR3 comprises 13 residues.

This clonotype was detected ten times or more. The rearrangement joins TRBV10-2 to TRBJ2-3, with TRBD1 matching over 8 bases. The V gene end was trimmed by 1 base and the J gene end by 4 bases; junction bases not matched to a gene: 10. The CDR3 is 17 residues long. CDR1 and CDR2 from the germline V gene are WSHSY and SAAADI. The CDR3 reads CASSEWLSAGGSDTQYF. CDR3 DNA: TGCGCCAGCAGTGAGTGGTTGTCGGCAGGGGGCTCAGATACGCAGTATTTT.

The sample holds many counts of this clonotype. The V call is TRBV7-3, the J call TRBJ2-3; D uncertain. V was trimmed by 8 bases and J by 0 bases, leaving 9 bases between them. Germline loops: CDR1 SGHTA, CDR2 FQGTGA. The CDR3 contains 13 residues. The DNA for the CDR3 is TGTGCCAGCGGGAACCCTAGCACAGATACGCAGTATTTT. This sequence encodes CASGNPSTDTQYF.

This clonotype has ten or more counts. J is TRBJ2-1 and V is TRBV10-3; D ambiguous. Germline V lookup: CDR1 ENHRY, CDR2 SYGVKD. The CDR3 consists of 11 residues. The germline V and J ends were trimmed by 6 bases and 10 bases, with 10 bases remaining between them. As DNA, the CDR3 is TGTGCCATCAGGGGAACGACAGAGCAGTTCTTC. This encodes CAIRGTTEQFF.